This TCR beta chain was profiled in a study of blood T cell repertoires in COVID-19. Background on the study: Acute and convalescent COVID-19 samples came from the United States, Italy and Spain. PBMCs, B-cell-depleted T cells, or T cells provided the cDNA or gDNA that made up the material.

V lost 10 bases and J lost 3, with 13 bases in between. The CDR3 totals 12 residues. Germline V gene data show CDR1 as LGHDT and CDR2 as YNNKEL (reference sequence). Method: immunoSEQ multiplex PCR; TCRdb's copy keeps in-frame clones and lacks some. The profile shows about 210,000 clones, about 90% of them singletons. The source is a young man with acute or convalescent COVID-19. The sequencing sample was made of peripheral blood. The genes are TRBV3-1 (or the pseudogene TRBV3-2) and TRBJ2-7; possible D gene TRBD2, 6 bases. CDR3 protein: CATGAGLYEQYF. The CDR3 DNA is TGTGCCACCGGGGCGGGGCTCTACGAGCAGTACTTC.